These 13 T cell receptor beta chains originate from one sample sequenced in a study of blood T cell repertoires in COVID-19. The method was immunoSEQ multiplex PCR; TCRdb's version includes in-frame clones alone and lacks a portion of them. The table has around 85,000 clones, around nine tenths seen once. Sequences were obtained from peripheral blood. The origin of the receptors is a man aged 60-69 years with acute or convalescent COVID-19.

CDR3 in DNA: TGTGCCTGGAGTCGCGACGCTCCAGGGTCCTCTGGAAACACCATATATTTT. Translated: CAWSRDAPGSSGNTIYF. The chain carries TRBV30 and TRBJ1-3, with a possible D match to TRBD1 (5 bases). Germline V CDR1 and CDR2: GTSNPN, SVGIG (reference sequence). The CDR3 length is 17 residues. V was trimmed by 2 bases and J by 0 bases, leaving 17 bases between them. The variable domain in full, completed from reference TRBV30 and TRBJ1-3, reads SQTIHQWPATLVQPVGSPLSLECTVEGTSNPNLYWYRQAAGRGLQLLFYSVGIGQISSEVPQNLSASRPQDRQFILSSKKLLLSDSGFYLCAWSRDAPGSSGNTIYFGEGSWLTVV.

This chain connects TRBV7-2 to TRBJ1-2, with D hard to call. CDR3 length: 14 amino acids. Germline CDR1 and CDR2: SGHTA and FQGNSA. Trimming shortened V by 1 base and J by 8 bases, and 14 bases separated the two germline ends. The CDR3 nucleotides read TGTGCCAGCAGCTTAGGAAGGACCCCGGGGGGCTACACCTTC. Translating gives CASSLGRTPGGYTF.

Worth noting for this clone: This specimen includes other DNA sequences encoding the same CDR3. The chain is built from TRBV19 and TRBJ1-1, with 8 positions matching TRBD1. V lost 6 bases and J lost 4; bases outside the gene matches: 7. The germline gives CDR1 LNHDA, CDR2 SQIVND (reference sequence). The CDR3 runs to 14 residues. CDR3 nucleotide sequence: TGTGCCAGTAGCCTTGGACAGGGAGGCACTGAAGCTTTCTTT. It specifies CASSLGQGGTEAFF.

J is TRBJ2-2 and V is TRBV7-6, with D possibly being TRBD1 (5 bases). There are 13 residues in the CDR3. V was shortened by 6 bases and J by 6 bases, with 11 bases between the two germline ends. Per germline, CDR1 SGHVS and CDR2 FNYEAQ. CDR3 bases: TGTGCCAGCAGTCCACAGGAAGCCGGGGAGCTGTTTTTT. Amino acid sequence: CASSPQEAGELFF.

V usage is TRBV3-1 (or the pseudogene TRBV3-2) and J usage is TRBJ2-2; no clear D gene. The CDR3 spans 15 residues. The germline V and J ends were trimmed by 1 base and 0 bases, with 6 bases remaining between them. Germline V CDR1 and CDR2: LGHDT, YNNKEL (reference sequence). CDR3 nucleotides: TGTGCCAGCAGCCAAGCGCAGACGAACACCGGGGAGCTGTTTTTT. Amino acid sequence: CASSQAQTNTGELFF.

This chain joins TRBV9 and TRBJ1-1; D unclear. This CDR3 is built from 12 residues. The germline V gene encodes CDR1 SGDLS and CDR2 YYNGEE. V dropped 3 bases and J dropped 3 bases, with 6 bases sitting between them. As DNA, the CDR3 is TGTGCCAGCAGCGCCAGTGACACTGAAGCTTTCTTT. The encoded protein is CASSASDTEAFF.

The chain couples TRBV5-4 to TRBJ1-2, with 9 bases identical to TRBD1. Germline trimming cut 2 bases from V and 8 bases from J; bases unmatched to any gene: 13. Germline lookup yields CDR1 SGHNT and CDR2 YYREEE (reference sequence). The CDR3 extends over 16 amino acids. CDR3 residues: CASSFRLLRDRDGYTF. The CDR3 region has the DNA TGTGCCAGCAGCTTTAGACTTCTCCGGGACAGGGACGGCTACACCTTC.

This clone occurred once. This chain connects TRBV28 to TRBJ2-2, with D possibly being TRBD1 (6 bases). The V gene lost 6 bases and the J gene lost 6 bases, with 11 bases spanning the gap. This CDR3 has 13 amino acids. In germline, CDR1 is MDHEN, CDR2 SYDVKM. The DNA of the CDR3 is TGTGCCAGCAGCAACCAGGGGTCCGGGGAGCTGTTTTTT. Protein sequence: CASSNQGSGELFF.

The CDR3 region is CASSLGQGFYGYTF. CDR3 nucleotides: TGTGCCAGCAGCTTAGGACAGGGCTTCTATGGCTACACCTTC. The gene calls are TRBV11-2 and TRBJ1-2; TRBD1 aligns across 7 bases. V dropped 1 base and J dropped 4; count of bases not matched to a gene: 3. This CDR3 is built from 14 residues. The germline V gene has CDR1 SGHAT and CDR2 FQNNGV.

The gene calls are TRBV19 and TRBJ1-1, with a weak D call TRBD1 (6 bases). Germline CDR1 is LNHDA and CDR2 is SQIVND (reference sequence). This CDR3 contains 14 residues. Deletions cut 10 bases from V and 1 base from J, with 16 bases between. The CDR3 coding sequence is TGTGCCACTAGAAACAGGGCACGGAACACTGAAGCTTTCTTT. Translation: CATRNRARNTEAFF.

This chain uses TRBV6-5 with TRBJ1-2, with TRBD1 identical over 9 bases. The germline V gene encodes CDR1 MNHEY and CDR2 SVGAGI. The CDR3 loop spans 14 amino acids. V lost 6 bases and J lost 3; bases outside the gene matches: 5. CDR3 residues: CASSPGQGDYGYTF. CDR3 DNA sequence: TGTGCCAGCAGCCCGGGACAGGGAGACTATGGCTACACCTTC.

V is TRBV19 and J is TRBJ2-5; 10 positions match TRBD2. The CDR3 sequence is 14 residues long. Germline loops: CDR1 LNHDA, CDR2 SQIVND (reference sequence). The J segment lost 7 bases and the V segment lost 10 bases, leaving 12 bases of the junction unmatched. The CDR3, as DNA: TGTGCCACAAGCGGGGGGGGGTCCGTTGGGACCCAGTACTTC. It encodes CATSGGGSVGTQYF.

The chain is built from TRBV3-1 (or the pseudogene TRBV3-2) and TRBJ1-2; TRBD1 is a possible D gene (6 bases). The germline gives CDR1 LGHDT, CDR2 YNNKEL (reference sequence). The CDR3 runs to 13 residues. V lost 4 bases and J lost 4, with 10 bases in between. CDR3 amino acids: CASSPTGSYGYTF. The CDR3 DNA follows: TGTGCCAGCAGCCCTACAGGGAGCTATGGCTACACCTTC.